Below, 10 T cell receptor beta chains from the same sample are listed, as sequenced in a study of T cells after posttransplantation cyclophosphamide. The data were produced by immunoSEQ multiplex PCR, yet TCRdb's version contains in-frame clones alone and is incomplete. The sample presents roughly 35,000 clones, none singletons. The sequenced material came from PBMCs. The source of these receptors is a girl between 5 and 17 years old in good health, CMV-negative, and a related stem cell transplant donor.

The sample holds many counts of this clone. This sequence joins TRBV7-7 and TRBJ1-3; D might be TRBD1 (5 bases). V was pared by 4 bases and J by 0 bases, with 10 bases between. Per germline, CDR1 SSHAT and CDR2 FNYEAQ (reference sequence). The CDR3 is 15 amino acids. The CDR3, as DNA: TGTGCCAGCAGCTCCGTACAGGTCTCTGGAAACACCATATATTTT. Translated: CASSSVQVSGNTIYF.

This clone was detected only a few times. This chain links TRBV7-9 with TRBJ1-2; D is unresolved. This CDR3 is 11 amino acids long. Germline V gene lookup returns CDR1 SEHNR and CDR2 FQNEAQ (reference sequence). The CDR3 DNA follows: TGTGTTACGCGGGAGTACTATGGCTACACCTTC. Amino acids: CVTREYYGYTF.

This clone was observed many times. V usage is TRBV5-1 and J usage is TRBJ2-3; D unresolved. V dropped 0 bases and J dropped 3 bases, with 8 bases sitting between them. CDR1 is SGHRS and CDR2 is YFSETQ in the germline V gene. This CDR3 is built from 14 residues. CDR3 in DNA: TGCGCCAGCAGCTTGGACCTAGAGACAGATACGCAGTATTTT. Translating it yields CASSLDLETDTQYF.

This clone was recorded at least ten times. The chain couples TRBV4-2 to TRBJ2-3, with 7 bases fitting TRBD2. Germline CDR1 LGHNA, CDR2 YNFKEQ. V lost 3 bases, J lost 4 bases, and 7 bases stayed unmatched. This CDR3 comprises 15 residues. The CDR3 region is CASSHRGEAADTQYF. Here the CDR3 DNA reads TGTGCCAGCAGCCACCGGGGGGAAGCGGCAGATACGCAGTATTTT.

This CDR3 reads CASSFPSPYSYEQYF. The CDR3 DNA reads as TGTGCCAGCAGTTTTCCTTCCCCATACAGTTACGAGCAGTACTTC. V is TRBV27 and J is TRBJ2-7, with no clear D. The V end was cut by 3 bases, the J end by 4 bases, with 16 bases between. The CDR3 has 15 amino acids. From germline, CDR1 is MNHEY and CDR2 SMNVEV (reference sequence).

This clone has ten or more counts. The gene calls are TRBV28 and TRBJ1-5, with a tentative D call TRBD1 (5 bases). The CDR3 extends over 15 amino acids. With 4 bases removed from V and 7 bases from J, the gap between germline ends came to 17 bases. The germline gives CDR1 MDHEN, CDR2 SYDVKM. The CDR3 nucleotides are TGTGCCAGCAGTTCCCCCGAGGGGAGGGGACAGCCCCAGCATTTT. Amino acids: CASSSPEGRGQPQHF.

The chain combines TRBV11-2 with TRBJ2-1, with 7 bases aligning to TRBD2. CDR1 and CDR2 (germline): SGHAT, FQNNGV. The CDR3 extends over 18 amino acids. J lost 0 bases, V lost 0 bases, and 8 bases had no gene match. The CDR3 DNA reads as TGTGCCAGCAGCTTAGATTTAGAGAGGACTAGCTCCTACAATGAGCAGTTCTTC. Amino acid sequence: CASSLDLERTSSYNEQFF.

This chain connects TRBV2 to TRBJ1-4, with D perhaps TRBD1 (5 bases). Trimming took off 6 bases at V and 7 bases at J, with 15 bases between the two ends. This CDR3 is built from 14 residues. Per the germline V gene, CDR1 is SNHLY and CDR2 is FYNNEI. In DNA, the CDR3 is TGTGCCAGCAGGGGGGGAGTTAATGGTGAAAAACTGTTTTTT. Encoded protein: CASRGGVNGEKLFF.

This clone has a count of ten or more. The chain recombines TRBV27 with TRBJ2-1; TRBD2 aligns across 8 bases. This CDR3 has 16 amino acids. Looked up from germline, CDR1 is MNHEY and CDR2 is SMNVEV (reference sequence). J gave up 6 bases and V 6 bases, and 13 bases lay outside the gene matches. Here the CDR3 reads CASSHRKRESGNEQFF. The DNA for the CDR3 is TGTGCCAGCAGCCACCGGAAGCGGGAGTCAGGCAATGAGCAGTTCTTC.

The chain has TRBV28 and TRBJ1-1, with D maybe TRBD1 (6 bases). V was trimmed by 3 bases and J by 0 bases, leaving 8 bases between them. The CDR3 runs to 14 residues. From germline, CDR1 is MDHEN and CDR2 SYDVKM. This CDR3 is CASSFGGLNTEAFF. The CDR3 nucleotides read TGTGCCAGCAGTTTTGGGGGCCTGAACACTGAAGCTTTCTTT.